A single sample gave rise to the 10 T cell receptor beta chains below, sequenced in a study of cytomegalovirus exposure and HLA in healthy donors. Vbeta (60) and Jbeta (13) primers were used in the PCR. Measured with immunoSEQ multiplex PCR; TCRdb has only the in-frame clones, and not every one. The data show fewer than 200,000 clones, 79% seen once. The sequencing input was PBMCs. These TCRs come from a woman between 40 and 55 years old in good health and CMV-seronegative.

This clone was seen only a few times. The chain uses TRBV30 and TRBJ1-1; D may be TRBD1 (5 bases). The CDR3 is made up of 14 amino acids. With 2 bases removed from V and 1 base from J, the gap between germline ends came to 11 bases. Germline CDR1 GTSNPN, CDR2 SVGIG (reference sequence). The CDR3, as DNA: TGTGCCTGGAGTCCCAATAGGGGGAACACTGAAGCTTTCTTT. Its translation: CAWSPNRGNTEAFF.

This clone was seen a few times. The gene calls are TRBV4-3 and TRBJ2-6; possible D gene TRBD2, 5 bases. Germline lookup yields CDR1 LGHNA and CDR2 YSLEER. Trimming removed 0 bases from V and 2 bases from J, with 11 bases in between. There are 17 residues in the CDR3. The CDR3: CASSQDPLVPGANVLTF. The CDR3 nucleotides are TGCGCCAGCAGCCAAGACCCACTAGTGCCTGGGGCCAACGTCCTGACTTTC.

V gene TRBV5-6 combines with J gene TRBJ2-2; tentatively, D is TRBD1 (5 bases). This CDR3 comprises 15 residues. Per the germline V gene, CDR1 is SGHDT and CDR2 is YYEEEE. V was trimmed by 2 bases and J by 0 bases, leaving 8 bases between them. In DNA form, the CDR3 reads TGTGCCAGCAGCTTTGGGGCTACGAACACCGGGGAGCTGTTTTTT. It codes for CASSFGATNTGELFF. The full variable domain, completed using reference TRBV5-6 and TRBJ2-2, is DAGVTQSPTHLIKTRGQQVTLRCSPKSGHDTVSWYQQALGQGPQFIFQYYEEEERQRGNFPDRFSGHQFPNYSSELNVNALLLGDSALYLCASSFGATNTGELFFGEGSRLTVL.

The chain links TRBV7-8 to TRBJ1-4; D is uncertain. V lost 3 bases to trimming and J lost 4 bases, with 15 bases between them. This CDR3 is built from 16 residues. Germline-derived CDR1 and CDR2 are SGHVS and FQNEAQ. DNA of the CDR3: TGTGCCAGCAGCTTGCGGCTCCGCAGAGATAATGAAAAACTGTTTTTT. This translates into CASSLRLRRDNEKLFF.

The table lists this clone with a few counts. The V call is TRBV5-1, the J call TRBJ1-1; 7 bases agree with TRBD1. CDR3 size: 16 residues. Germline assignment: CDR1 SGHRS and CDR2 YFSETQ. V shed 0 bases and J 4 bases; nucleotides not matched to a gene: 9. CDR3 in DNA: TGCGCCAGCAGCTTGGCCCGGACAGGAGGCGGCACTGAAGCTTTCTTT. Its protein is CASSLARTGGGTEAFF.

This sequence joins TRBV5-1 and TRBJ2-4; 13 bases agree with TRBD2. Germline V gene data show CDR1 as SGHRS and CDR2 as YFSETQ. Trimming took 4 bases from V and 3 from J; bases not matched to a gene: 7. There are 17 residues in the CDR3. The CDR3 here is CASSLGGTSGVKNIQYF. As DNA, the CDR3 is TGCGCCAGCAGCCTAGGCGGGACTAGCGGGGTCAAAAACATTCAGTACTTC.

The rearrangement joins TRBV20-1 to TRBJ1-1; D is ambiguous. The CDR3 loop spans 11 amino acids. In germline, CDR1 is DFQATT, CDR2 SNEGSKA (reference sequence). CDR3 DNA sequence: TGCAGCGCGAGGGTATACACTGAAGCTTTCTTT. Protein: CSARVYTEAFF.

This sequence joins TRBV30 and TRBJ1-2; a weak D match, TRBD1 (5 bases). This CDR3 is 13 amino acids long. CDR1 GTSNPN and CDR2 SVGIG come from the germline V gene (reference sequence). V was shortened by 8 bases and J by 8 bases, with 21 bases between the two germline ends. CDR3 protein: CATPRLGTQGYTF. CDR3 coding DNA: TGTGCCACCCCTCGCCTCGGGACTCAGGGCTACACCTTC.

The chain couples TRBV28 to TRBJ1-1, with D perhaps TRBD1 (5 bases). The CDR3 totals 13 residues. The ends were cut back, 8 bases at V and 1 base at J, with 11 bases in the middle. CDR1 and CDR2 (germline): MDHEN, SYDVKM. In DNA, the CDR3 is TGTGCCAGCCAGGGCCGACAGAACACTGAAGCTTTCTTT. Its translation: CASQGRQNTEAFF.

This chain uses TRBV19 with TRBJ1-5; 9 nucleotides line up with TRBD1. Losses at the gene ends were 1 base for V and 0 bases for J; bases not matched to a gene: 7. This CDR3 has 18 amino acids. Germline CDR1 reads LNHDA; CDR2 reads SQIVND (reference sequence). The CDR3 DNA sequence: TGTGCCAGTAGTATAGTGTCCGGGACAGGGTATAGCAATCAGCCCCAGCATTTT. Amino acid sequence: CASSIVSGTGYSNQPQHF.